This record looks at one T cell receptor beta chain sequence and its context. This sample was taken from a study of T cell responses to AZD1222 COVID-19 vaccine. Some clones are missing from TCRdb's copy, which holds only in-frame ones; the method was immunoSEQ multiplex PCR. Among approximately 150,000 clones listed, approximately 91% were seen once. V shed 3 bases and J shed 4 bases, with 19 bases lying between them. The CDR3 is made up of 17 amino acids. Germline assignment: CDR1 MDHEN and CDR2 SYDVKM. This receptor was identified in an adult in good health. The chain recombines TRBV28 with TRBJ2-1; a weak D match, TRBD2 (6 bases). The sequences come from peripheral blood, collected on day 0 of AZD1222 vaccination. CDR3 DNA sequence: TGTGCCAGCAGTTTGGGGGGTCTGGGAATGGTTTACAATGAGCAGTTCTTC. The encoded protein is CASSLGGLGMVYNEQFF. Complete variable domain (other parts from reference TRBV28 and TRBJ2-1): DVKVTQSSRYLVKRTGEKVFLECVQDMDHENMFWYRQDPGLGLRLIYFSYDVKMKEKGDIPEGYSVSREKKERFSLILESASTNQTSMYLCASSLGGLGMVYNEQFFGPGTRLTVL.